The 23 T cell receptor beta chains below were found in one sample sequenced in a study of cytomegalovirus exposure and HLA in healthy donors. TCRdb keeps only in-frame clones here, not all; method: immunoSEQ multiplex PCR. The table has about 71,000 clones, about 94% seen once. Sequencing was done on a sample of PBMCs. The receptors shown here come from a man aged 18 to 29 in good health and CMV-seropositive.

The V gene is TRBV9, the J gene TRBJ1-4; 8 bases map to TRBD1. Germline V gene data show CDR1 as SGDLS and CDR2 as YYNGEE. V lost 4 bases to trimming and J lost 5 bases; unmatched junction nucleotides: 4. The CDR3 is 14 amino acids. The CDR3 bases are TGTGCCAGCAGCTCCCGGACAGGGAATGAAAAACTGTTTTTT. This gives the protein CASSSRTGNEKLFF.

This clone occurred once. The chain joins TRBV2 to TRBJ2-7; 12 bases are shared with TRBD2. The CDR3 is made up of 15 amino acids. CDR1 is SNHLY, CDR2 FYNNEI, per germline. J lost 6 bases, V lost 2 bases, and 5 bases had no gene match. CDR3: CASSETASGRGEQYF. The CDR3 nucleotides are TGTGCCAGCAGTGAAACGGCTAGCGGGAGGGGCGAGCAGTACTTC.

CDR3 loop: CASSPGLAGRQETQYF. The CDR3 nucleotides are TGCGCCAGCAGCCCGGGACTAGCGGGGAGACAAGAGACCCAGTACTTC. J is TRBJ2-5 and V is TRBV5-1; 13 bases fit TRBD2. With V trimmed by 4 bases and J by 2 bases, 5 bases remained unmatched. The germline V gene encodes CDR1 SGHRS and CDR2 YFSETQ. This CDR3 comprises 16 residues. The variable domain in full, with the rest retrieved from reference TRBV5-1 and TRBJ2-5, is KAGVTQTPRYLIKTRGQQVTLSCSPISGHRSVSWYQQTPGQGLQFLFEYFSETQRNKGNFPGRFSGRQFSNSRSEMNVSTLELGDSALYLCASSPGLAGRQETQYFGPGTRLLVL.

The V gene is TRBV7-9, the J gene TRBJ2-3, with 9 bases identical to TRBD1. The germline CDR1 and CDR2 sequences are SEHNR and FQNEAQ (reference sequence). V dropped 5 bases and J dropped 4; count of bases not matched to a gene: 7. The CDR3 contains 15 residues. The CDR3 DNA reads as TGTGCCAGCAGCCGCGGGGACAGGGACGCAGATACGCAGTATTTT. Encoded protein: CASSRGDRDADTQYF.

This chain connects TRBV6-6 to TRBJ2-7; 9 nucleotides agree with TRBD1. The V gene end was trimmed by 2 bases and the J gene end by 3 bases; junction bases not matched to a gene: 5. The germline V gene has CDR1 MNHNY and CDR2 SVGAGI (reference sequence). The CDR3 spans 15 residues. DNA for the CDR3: TGTGCCAGCAGTTACAAGGGACAGGGTATCTACGAGCAGTACTTC. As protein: CASSYKGQGIYEQYF.

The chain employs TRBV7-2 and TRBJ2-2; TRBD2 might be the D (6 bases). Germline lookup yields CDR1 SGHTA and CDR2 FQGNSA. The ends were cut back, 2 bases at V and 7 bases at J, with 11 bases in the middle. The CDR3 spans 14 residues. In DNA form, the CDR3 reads TGTGCCAGCAGCTTACGGGGGACGATCGGGGAGCTGTTTTTT. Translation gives CASSLRGTIGELFF.

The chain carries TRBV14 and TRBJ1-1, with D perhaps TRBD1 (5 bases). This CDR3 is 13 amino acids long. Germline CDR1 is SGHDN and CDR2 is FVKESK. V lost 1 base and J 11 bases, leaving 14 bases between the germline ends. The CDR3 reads CASSQVLSGSAFF. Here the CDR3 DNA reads TGTGCCAGCAGCCAAGTCCTTTCAGGGTCGGCTTTCTTT.

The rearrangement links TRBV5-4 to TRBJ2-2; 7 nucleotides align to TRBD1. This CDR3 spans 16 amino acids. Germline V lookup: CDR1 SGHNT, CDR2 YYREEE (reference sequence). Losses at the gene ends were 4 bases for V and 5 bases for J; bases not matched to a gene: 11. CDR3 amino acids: CASSLEDRLGTGELFF. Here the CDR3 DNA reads TGTGCCAGCAGCCTCGAGGACAGGCTGGGGACCGGGGAGCTGTTTTTT.

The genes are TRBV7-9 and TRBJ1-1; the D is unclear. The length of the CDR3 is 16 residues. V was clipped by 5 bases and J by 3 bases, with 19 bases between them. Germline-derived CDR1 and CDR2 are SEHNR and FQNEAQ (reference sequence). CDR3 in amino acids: CASSPVSSRSDTEAFF. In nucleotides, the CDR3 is TGTGCCAGCAGCCCAGTAAGTTCTAGGTCGGACACTGAAGCTTTCTTT.

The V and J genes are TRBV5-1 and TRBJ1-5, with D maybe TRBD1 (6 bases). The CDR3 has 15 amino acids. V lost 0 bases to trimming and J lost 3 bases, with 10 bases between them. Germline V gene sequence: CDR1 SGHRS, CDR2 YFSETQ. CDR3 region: CASSLDGQTNQPQHF. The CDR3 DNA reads TGCGCCAGCAGCTTGGACGGACAGACCAATCAGCCCCAGCATTTT.

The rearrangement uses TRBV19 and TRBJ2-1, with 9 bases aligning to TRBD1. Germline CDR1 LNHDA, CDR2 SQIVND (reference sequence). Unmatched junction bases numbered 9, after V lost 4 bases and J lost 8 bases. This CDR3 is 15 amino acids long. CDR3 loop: CASSRGTGIPDEQFF. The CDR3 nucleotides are TGTGCCAGTAGTAGAGGGACAGGGATCCCTGATGAGCAGTTCTTC.

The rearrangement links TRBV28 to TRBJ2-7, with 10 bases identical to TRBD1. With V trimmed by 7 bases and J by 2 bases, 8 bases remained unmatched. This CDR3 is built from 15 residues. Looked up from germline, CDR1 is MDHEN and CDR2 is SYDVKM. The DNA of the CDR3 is TGTGCCAGCATAACCGGGACAGGGGAGACCTACGAGCAGTACTTC. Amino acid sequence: CASITGTGETYEQYF.

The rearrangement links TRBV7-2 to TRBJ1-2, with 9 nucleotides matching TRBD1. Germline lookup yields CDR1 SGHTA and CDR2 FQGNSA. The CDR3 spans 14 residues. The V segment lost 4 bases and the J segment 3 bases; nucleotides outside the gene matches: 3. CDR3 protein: CASSSGQGYYGYTF. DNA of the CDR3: TGTGCCAGCAGCTCAGGACAGGGGTACTATGGCTACACCTTC.

The CDR3 loop reads CASSFYGEAYEQYF. The DNA for the CDR3 is TGTGCCAGCAGTTTTTACGGGGAGGCCTACGAGCAGTACTTC. The rearrangement uses TRBV28 and TRBJ2-7, with D possibly matching TRBD2 (6 bases). Germline V gene sequence: CDR1 MDHEN, CDR2 SYDVKM. This CDR3 has 14 residues. The V end was cut by 3 bases, the J end by 2 bases, with 11 bases between.

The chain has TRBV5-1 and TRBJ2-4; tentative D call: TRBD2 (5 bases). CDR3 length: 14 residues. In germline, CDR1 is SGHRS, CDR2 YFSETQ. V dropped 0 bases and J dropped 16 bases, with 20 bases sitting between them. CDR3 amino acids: CASSLDSFEARGYF. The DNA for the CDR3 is TGCGCCAGCAGCTTGGACAGCTTTGAGGCTCGGGGTTACTTC.

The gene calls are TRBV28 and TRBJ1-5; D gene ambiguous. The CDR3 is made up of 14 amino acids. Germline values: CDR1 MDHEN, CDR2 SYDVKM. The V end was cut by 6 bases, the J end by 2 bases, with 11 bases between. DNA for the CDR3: TGTGCCAGCAGAACAAAACGGGGCAATCAGCCCCAGCATTTT. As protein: CASRTKRGNQPQHF.

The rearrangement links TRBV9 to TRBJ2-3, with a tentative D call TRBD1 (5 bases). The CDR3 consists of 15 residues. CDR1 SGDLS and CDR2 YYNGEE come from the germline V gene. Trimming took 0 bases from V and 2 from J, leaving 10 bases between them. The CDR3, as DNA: TGTGCCAGCAGCGTAGAGGCAGGGCCCACAGATACGCAGTATTTT. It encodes CASSVEAGPTDTQYF.

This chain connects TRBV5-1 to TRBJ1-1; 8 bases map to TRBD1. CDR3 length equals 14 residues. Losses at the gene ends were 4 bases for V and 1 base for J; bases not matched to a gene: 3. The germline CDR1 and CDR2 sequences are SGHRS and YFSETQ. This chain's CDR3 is CASSPGTGNTEAFF. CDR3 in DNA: TGCGCCAGCAGCCCCGGGACAGGGAACACTGAAGCTTTCTTT.

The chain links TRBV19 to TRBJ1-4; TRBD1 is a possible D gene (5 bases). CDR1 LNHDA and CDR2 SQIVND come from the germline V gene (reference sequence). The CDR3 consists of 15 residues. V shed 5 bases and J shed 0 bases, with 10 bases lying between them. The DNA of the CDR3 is TGTGCCAGTAGTCGGGGGGGAGCAACTAATGAAAAACTGTTTTTT. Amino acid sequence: CASSRGGATNEKLFF.

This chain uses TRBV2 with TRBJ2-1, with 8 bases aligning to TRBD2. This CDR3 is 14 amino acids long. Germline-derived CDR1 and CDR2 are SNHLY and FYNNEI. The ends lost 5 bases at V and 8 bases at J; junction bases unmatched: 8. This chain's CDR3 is CASSPLAGRDEQFF. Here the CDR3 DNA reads TGTGCCAGCAGTCCGTTAGCGGGGAGGGATGAGCAGTTCTTC. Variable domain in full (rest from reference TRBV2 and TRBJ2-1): EPEVTQTPSHQVTQMGQEVILRCVPISNHLYFYWYRQILGQKVEFLVSFYNNEISEKSEIFDDQFSVERPDGSNFTLKIRSTKLEDSAMYFCASSPLAGRDEQFFGPGTRLTVL.

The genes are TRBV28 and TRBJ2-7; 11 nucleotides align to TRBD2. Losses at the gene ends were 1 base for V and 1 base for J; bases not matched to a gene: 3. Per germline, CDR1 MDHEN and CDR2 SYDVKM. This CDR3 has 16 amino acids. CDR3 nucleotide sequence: TGTGCCAGCAGTTTATCTAGCGGGAGGCTGTCCTACGAGCAGTACTTC. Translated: CASSLSSGRLSYEQYF. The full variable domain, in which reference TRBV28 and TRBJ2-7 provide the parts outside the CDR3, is DVKVTQSSRYLVKRTGEKVFLECVQDMDHENMFWYRQDPGLGLRLIYFSYDVKMKEKGDIPEGYSVSREKKERFSLILESASTNQTSMYLCASSLSSGRLSYEQYFGPGTRLTVT.

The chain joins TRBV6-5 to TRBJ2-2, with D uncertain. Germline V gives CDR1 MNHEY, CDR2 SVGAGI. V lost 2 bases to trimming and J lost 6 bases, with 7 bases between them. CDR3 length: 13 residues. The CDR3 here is CASSYRRSGELFF. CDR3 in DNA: TGTGCCAGCAGTTACCGCAGGTCCGGGGAGCTGTTTTTT.

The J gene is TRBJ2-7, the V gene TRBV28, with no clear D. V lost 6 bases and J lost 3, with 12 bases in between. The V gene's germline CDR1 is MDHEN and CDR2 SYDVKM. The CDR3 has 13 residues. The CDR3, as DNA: TGTGCCAGCAGGGTGCGTTCCCACTACGAGCAGTACTTC. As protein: CASRVRSHYEQYF. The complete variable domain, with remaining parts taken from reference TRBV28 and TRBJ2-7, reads DVKVTQSSRYLVKRTGEKVFLECVQDMDHENMFWYRQDPGLGLRLIYFSYDVKMKEKGDIPEGYSVSREKKERFSLILESASTNQTSMYLCASRVRSHYEQYFGPGTRLTVT.